Described below is a single T cell receptor beta chain sequence and its context. Its antigen is still unknown. The data belong to a study of CXCR3-negative and CXCR3-positive naive CD8 T cells. The CDR3 consists of 15 residues. The germline CDR1 and CDR2 sequences are LNHNV and YYDKDF (reference sequence). Naive CD8+ T lymphocytes were specified as CD45RO-CCR7+CD27+CD95-. Study-wide findings and caveats: Whereas memory cells differed, naive CXCR3-negative and CXCR3-positive cells shared similar TRBV-TRBJ usage. CXCR3-positive naive cells carried more hydrophobic TRB CDR3s than CXCR3-negative ones. Whereas both naive subsets had comparably high diversity, memory CD8+ cells had much lower diversity.

The libraries of TRB cDNA were constructed through 5' RACE using UMI labels. TCRdb re-analyzed the 5' RACE reads; it lists each CDR3 protein once, without DNA. The specimen's table records under 150,000 distinct CDR3 sequences. The clonotype originates from a human donor in good health. Some clones in this sample may be carry-over from other donors' samples. V gene TRBV15 combines with J gene TRBJ2-1; TCRdb indicates TRBD2, and absent DNA this call remains unverified. The sequencing input was naive CXCR3+ CD8+ T cells from blood. Subset specified: CD45RO-CCR7+CD27+CD95- naive CD8+ T cells expressing CXCR3 (TNR3+). CDR3 sequence reads: CATSREGDYLNEQFF.